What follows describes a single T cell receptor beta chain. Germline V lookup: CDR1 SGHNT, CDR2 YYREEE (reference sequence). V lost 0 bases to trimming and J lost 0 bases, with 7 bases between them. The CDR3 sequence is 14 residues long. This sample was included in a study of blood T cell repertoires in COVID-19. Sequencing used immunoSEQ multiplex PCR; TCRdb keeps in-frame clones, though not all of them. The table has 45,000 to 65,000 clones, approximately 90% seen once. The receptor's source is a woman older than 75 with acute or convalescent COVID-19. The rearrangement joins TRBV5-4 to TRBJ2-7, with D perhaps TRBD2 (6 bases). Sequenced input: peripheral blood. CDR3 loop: CASSLVGSSYEQYF. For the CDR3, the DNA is TGTGCCAGCAGCTTGGTCGGGAGCTCCTACGAGCAGTACTTC.